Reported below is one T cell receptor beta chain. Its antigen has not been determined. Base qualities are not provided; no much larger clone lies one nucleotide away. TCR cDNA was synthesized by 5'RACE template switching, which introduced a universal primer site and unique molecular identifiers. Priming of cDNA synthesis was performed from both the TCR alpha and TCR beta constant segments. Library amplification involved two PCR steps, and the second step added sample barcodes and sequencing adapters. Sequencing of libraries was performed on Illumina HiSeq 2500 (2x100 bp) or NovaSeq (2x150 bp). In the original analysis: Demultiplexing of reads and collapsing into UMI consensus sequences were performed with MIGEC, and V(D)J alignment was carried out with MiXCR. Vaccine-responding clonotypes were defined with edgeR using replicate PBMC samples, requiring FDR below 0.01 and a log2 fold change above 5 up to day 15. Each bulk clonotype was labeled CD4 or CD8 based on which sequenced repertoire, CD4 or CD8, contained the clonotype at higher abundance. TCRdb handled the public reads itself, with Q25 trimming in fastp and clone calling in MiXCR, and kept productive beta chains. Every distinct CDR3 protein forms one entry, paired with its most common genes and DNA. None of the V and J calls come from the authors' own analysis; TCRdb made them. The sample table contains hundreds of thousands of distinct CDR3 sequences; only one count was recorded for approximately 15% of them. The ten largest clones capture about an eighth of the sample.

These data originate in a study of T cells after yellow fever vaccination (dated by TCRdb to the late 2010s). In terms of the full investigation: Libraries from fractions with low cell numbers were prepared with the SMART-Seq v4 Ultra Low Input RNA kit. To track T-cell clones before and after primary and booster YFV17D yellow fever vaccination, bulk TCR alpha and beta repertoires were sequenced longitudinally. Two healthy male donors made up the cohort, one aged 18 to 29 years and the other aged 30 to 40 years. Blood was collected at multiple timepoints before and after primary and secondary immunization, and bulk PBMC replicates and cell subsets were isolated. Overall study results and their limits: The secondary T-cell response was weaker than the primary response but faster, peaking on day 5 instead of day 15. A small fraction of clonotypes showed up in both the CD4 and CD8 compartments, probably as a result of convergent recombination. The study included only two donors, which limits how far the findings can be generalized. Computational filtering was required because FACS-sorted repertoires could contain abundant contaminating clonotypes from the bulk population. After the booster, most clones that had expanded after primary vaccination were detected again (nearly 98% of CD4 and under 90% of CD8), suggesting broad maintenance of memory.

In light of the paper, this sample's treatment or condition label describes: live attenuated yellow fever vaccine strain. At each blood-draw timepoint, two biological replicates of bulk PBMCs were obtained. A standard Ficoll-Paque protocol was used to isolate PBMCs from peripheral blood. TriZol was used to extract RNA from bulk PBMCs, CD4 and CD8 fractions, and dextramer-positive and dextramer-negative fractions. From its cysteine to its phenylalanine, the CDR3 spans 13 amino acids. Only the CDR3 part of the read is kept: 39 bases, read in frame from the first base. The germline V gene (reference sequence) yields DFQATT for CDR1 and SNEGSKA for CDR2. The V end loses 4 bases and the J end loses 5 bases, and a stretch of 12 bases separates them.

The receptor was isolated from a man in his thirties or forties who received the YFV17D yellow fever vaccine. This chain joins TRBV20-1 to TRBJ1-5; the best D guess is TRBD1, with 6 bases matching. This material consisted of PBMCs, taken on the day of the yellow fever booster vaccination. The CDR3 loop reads CSATRGLHQPQHF. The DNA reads TGCAGTGCTACCAGGGGCCTGCATCAGCCCCAGCATTTT.